This note documents a single T cell receptor (beta chain) sequence. This sample is drawn from a study of T cells expressing NK-cell markers. TCRdb reprocessed the 5' RACE reads; each CDR3 protein has one entry and no DNA is given. Reported are about 160,000 distinct CDR3 sequences; the ten largest clones contain approximately 17%. The CDR3 is 11 residues long. Germline V CDR1 and CDR2: SQVTM, ANQGSEA. The source of this sequence is a woman aged 18 to 69 in good health. Sample: blood T cells: a sorted CD56 or NKG2C T cell subset, CD4+ or CD8+ T cells, or bulk PBMC T cells (not recorded which). The V gene is TRBV29-1, the J gene TRBJ2-1. The CDR3 region is CSVVLLNEQFF.